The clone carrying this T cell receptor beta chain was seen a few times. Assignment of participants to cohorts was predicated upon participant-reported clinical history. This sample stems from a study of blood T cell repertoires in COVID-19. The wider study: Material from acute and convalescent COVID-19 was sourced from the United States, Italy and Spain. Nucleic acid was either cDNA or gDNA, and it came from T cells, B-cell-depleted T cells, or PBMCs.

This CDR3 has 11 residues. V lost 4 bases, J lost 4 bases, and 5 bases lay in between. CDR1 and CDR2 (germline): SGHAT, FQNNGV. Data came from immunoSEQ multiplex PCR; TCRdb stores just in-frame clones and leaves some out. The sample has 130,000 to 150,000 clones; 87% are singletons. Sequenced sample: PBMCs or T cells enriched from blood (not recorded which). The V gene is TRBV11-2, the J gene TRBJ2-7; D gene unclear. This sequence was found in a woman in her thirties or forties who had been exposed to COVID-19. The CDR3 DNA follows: TGTGCCAGCAGCTCCAAATACGAGCAGTACTTC. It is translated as CASSSKYEQYF.